This TCR beta chain came from a study of blood T cell repertoires in COVID-19. At the level of the study: The United States, Italy and Spain were the sources of the acute and convalescent COVID-19 samples. From T cells, B-cell-depleted T cells, or PBMCs came the material, which was cDNA or gDNA.

Authors' processing steps: The assay estimated nucleated cells by amplifying reference gene primers. TCRdb keeps only in-frame clones here, not all; method: immunoSEQ multiplex PCR. V, J and clone size derive from that table, while D and trimming were established from the DNA sequence. The table has about 100,000 clones, around four fifths seen once. Germline V gene lookup returns CDR1 SGDLS and CDR2 YYNGEE. The CDR3 has 15 amino acids. The V gene lost 0 bases and the J gene lost 5 bases, with 14 bases spanning the gap. V usage is TRBV9 and J usage is TRBJ1-2, with D possibly being TRBD1 (6 bases). Sequencing used peripheral blood. The sequence came from a man in his fifties with active or convalescent COVID-19. CDR3 sequence (DNA): TGTGCCAGCAGCGTAGAACAGGGATTAAGTTATGGCTACACCTTC. This codes for CASSVEQGLSYGYTF.